Listed here is a single TCR beta chain. Its specificity is unknown. The time point here: 2014-2015 season, pre-vaccination. Donors with HIV/AIDS, active malignancy, immunomodulators or active illness were excluded. ICOS+CD38+ and ICOS-CD38- fractions were sorted from non-naive CD4+CXCR5+PD-1+ cells. This sample is part of a study of follicular helper T cells after annual influenza vaccination. Study-level points and caveats: Just roughly 9.5-20% of cells analyzed had recovered productive TCRB sequences. Recurrent ICOS+CD38+ cTfh clonotypes included tetramer and AIM influenza-specific ones.

The germline CDR1 and CDR2 sequences are SGHTA and FQGNSA. V shed 5 bases, J shed 3 bases, and the junction held 1 base outside the gene matches. The CDR3 has 15 residues. Profiled with immunoSEQ multiplex PCR; TCRdb holds only in-frame clones, not every one. The sample has about 27,000 clones; approximately 81% are singletons. The gene calls are TRBV7-2 and TRBJ2-5, with TRBD2 matching 15 bases. Sequenced material: CXCR5+ CD38- circulating T follicular helper cells from blood, taken on the day of influenza vaccination. Subset here: circulating Tfh, non-naive CD4+CXCR5+PD-1+ (ICOS+CD38+ or ICOS-CD38-). This receptor was obtained from an adult who received the influenza vaccine. CDR3 loop: CASSRTSGREETQYF. The CDR3 DNA reads TGTGCCAGCAGCAGGACTAGCGGGAGGGAAGAGACCCAGTACTTC.